This T cell receptor (beta chain) was identified in a study of blood T cell repertoires in COVID-19. Study context: The United States, Italy and Spain provided the acute and convalescent COVID-19 samples. PBMCs, B-cell-depleted T cells, or T cells provided the cDNA or gDNA that made up the material.

The authors' processing: The authors estimated nucleated cell counts from reference gene primer amplification. Repertoires were generated with immunoSEQ multiplex PCR, while TCRdb's copy carries only in-frame clones and drops some. From that table come the V and J calls and clone size; the DNA was used to work out D and trimming. The sample carries under 45,000 clones, over 70% recorded once. V trimming: 0 bases; J trimming: 4 bases; junction bases outside the gene matches: 6. The CDR3 consists of 15 residues. Per germline, CDR1 GTSNPN and CDR2 SVGIG (reference sequence). The sample was peripheral blood. This TCR was recovered from a woman aged 35 to 49 with acute or convalescent COVID-19. V gene TRBV30 combines with J gene TRBJ2-4; 7 nucleotides line up with TRBD1. The CDR3: CAWSVGTEKKNIQYF. The CDR3 region has the DNA TGTGCCTGGAGTGTCGGGACAGAAAAGAAAAACATTCAGTACTTC.